The text below deals with one TCR beta chain. The participants were between roughly 18 and 89 years old and came from 24 US areas. Cohorts were based on clinical histories the participants reported. J lost 4 bases, V lost 0 bases, and 5 bases had no gene match. The CDR3 spans 16 residues. Per the germline V gene, CDR1 is MNHEY and CDR2 is SVGAGI. This record comes from a study of blood T cell repertoires in COVID-19. As for the study in general: COVID-19 samples collected from the United States, Italy and Spain covered acute and convalescent phases. T cells, B-cell-depleted T cells, or PBMCs supplied cDNA or gDNA.

Generated by immunoSEQ multiplex PCR, the TCRdb table keeps only in-frame clones and is missing some. The sample carries around 130,000 clones, 84% recorded once. V and J are TRBV6-5 and TRBJ1-2; 10 bases line up with TRBD1. Sequencing was performed on PBMCs or T cells enriched from blood (not recorded which). The clonotype originates from a man aged 40-49 years with acute COVID-19. The chain's CDR3 is CASSYSWTGGGYGYTF. In DNA, the CDR3 is TGTGCCAGCAGTTACTCGTGGACAGGGGGAGGCTATGGCTACACCTTC.